A selection of T cell receptor beta chains follows, all from one sample in a study of shared clonotypes between healthy human individuals. The data were produced by immunoSEQ multiplex PCR, yet TCRdb's version contains in-frame clones alone and is incomplete. The data show about 1.1 million clones, roughly 80% seen once. What was sequenced was memory CD4+ T cells from PBMCs. These receptor sequences come from a man younger than 35 in good health. Some clones in this sample may be carry-over from other donors' samples. CDR3s include the opening cysteine and the closing phenylalanine or tryptophan. D genes are given only for firm matches. A clone size is listed for some rows: how often the clone was seen (once, few, many), or a class if it is expanded.

V gene,clone size,CDR3 length,D gene,J gene,CDR3 protein,CDR3 DNA
TRBV29-1,-,13,-,TRBJ1-1,CSIRDSGRIEAFF,TGCAGTATTAGAGACAGCGGACGGATTGAAGCTTTCTTT
TRBV19,-,17,-,TRBJ1-1,CASTGGGGAWRHTEAFF,TGTGCCAGTACTGGGGGAGGGGGGGCTTGGCGGCACACTGAAGCTTTCTTT
TRBV5-4,few,16,TRBD2,TRBJ2-6,CASSLDGGSGANVLTF,TGTGCCAGCAGCTTGGACGGGGGGTCTGGGGCCAACGTCCTGACTTTC
TRBV4-1,once,17,-,TRBJ1-3,CASSQEGYSLSGNTIYF,TGCGCCAGCAGCCAAGAAGGGTACAGCCTCTCTGGAAACACCATATATTTT
TRBV7-8,-,16,TRBD2,TRBJ2-5,CASSPTSGRARETQYF,TGTGCCAGCAGTCCCACTAGCGGGAGGGCCCGAGAGACCCAGTACTTC
TRBV5-6,-,15,-,TRBJ2-7,CASSLEGEPSYEQYF,TGTGCCAGCAGCTTGGAGGGGGAACCCTCCTACGAGCAGTACTTC
TRBV28,-,16,-,TRBJ1-1,CASSLGPSLGNTEAFF,TGTGCCAGCAGCCTAGGCCCGTCTCTGGGAAACACTGAAGCTTTCTTT
TRBV29-1,-,13,-,TRBJ1-1,CSAAGQANTEAFF,TGCAGCGCCGCAGGGCAGGCGAACACTGAAGCTTTCTTT
TRBV4-1,-,17,TRBD2,TRBJ2-2,CASSQDSAGGSTGELFF,TGCGCCAGCAGCCAAGATTCAGCGGGAGGCAGCACCGGGGAGCTGTTTTTT
TRBV29-1,-,12,TRBD1,TRBJ2-3,CSVNRGEDTQYF,TGCAGCGTGAACAGGGGAGAAGATACGCAGTATTTT
TRBV5-1,-,15,-,TRBJ1-4,CASSLSRSTGEKLFF,TGCGCCAGCAGCCTATCCCGCTCAACCGGTGAAAAACTGTTTTTT
TRBV29-1,-,12,-,TRBJ1-4,CSAGRPNEKLFF,TGCAGCGCGGGACGGCCTAATGAAAAACTGTTTTTT
TRBV6-6,-,14,TRBD1,TRBJ2-2,CASRGQAGTGELFF,TGTGCCAGCAGGGGACAGGCTGGCACCGGGGAGCTGTTTTTT
TRBV28,-,16,TRBD1,TRBJ1-2,CASTRPGQGTNYGYTF,TGTGCCAGCACCCGACCGGGACAGGGGACCAACTATGGCTACACCTTC
TRBV15,-,15,-,TRBJ2-5,CATSTGTGAGETQYF,TGTGCCACCAGCACCGGGACTGGGGCCGGTGAGACCCAGTACTTC
TRBV7-2,-,14,-,TRBJ2-7,CASSYSGTTYAQYF,TGTGCCAGCAGTTATAGCGGAACCACCTACGCGCAGTACTTC
TRBV6-5,once,11,-,TRBJ2-4,CASRWGNIQYF,TGTGCCAGCCGGTGGGGCAACATTCAGTACTTC
TRBV7-6,-,13,TRBD2,TRBJ2-7,CASSPSTSREQYF,TGTGCCAGCAGCCCATCGACTAGCCGAGAGCAGTACTTC
TRBV14,-,15,-,TRBJ1-1,CASSRWRFTNTEAFF,TGTGCCAGCAGCCGGTGGCGTTTCACGAACACTGAAGCTTTCTTT
TRBV11-3,-,12,TRBD2,TRBJ2-5,CASSAGEETQYF,TGTGCCAGCAGCGCGGGAGAAGAGACCCAGTACTTC
TRBV5-1,-,16,TRBD1,TRBJ2-7,CASSLSGPGGSYEQYF,TGCGCCAGCAGCTTGAGTGGGCCAGGGGGCTCCTACGAGCAGTACTTC
TRBV21-1,few,19,-,TRBJ2-1,CASSKIGVTSGRYYNEQFF,TGTGCCAGCAGCAAAATTGGCGTGACTAGCGGACGATATTACAATGAGCAGTTCTTC
TRBV5-1,many,14,-,TRBJ1-1,CASSLDSSLTEAFF,TGCGCCAGCAGCCTGGACAGCTCACTAACTGAAGCTTTCTTT
TRBV2,-,14,-,TRBJ2-1,CASSDRTGYNEQFF,TGTGCCAGCAGTGATCGTACAGGGTACAATGAGCAGTTCTTC
TRBV6-5,-,15,-,TRBJ2-3,CASTKGGYSTDTQYF,TGTGCCAGCACCAAGGGTGGTTATAGCACAGATACGCAGTATTTT
TRBV6-4,-,14,-,TRBJ1-5,CASSLRAGRQPQHF,TGTGCCAGCAGTTTGAGAGCGGGTCGTCAGCCCCAGCATTTT
TRBV28,-,13,-,TRBJ1-2,CASSLTFSYGYTF,TGTGCCAGCAGTTTGACGTTTAGCTATGGCTACACCTTC
TRBV7-9,-,12,-,TRBJ1-1,CTAQSGGTEAFF,TGTACCGCCCAATCGGGTGGAACTGAAGCTTTCTTT
TRBV6-5,-,13,TRBD2,TRBJ2-1,CASRGGIYNEQFF,TGTGCCAGCCGGGGGGGGATCTACAATGAGCAGTTCTTC